One TCR beta chain is described in this entry. The antigen is not known. Sample time point: pre-treatment sample, taken before nivolumab and TIL therapy. Pleural nodules or supraclavicular lymph nodes made up most of the excised metastases sampled. Patients then received nivolumab; progressors got lymphodepletion, TIL and IL-2. Patients were adults with stage 4 NSCLC. These data originate in a study of TIL therapy for anti-PD-1-resistant metastatic lung cancer. About the research overall: Half of patients were current or former smokers.

The libraries were made with immunoSEQ v3. Some clones are missing from TCRdb's copy, which holds only in-frame ones; the method was immunoSEQ multiplex PCR. The sample records around 100,000 clones, roughly 65% being singletons. Overall study results and limits: TIL cultures after expansion showed higher clonality and lower diversity than baseline tumor (median 6% vs 31%).

The sequenced sample was tumor tissue, obtained at baseline. This TCR was recovered from a person aged 30 to 80 with non-small cell lung cancer.

CDR3 residues: CASSEQLAGPGGANVLTF. CDR3 in DNA: TGTGCCAGCAGTGAACAGTTAGCCGGTCCAGGTGGGGCCAACGTCCTGACTTTC. The chain links TRBV6-1 to TRBJ2-6; D remains unclear. Germline-derived CDR1 and CDR2 are MNHNS and SASEGT. This CDR3 region has 18 residues. Trimming shortened V by 2 bases and J by 3 bases, and 17 bases separated the two germline ends.